These T cell receptor beta chains were read from a single sample in a study of T cells after yellow fever vaccination. TCRdb analysed the 5' RACE reads with MiXCR anew, one entry per CDR3 protein. The data show about 260,000 distinct CDR3 sequences, 5.2% seen once. This specimen was CD4+ T cells sorted from PBMCs, taken on the day of the yellow fever booster vaccination. These receptors were taken from a man younger than 35 who received the YFV17D yellow fever vaccine. Each CDR3 is given with its conserved first and last residue. The order of the fields is J gene, clone size, D gene, V gene, CDR3 protein, CDR3 DNA. D genes are given only for firm matches. Some rows have no size entry. The others give once, few or many, or a class for an expanded clone.

J gene: TRBJ1-5
clone size: many
D gene: NA
V gene: TRBV12-3/TRBV12-4
CDR3 protein: CASRVSGTNQPQHF
CDR3 DNA: TGTGCCAGCAGGGTTTCCGGGACCAATCAGCCCCAGCATTTT

J gene: TRBJ2-7
clone size: many
D gene: NA
V gene: TRBV7-2
CDR3 protein: CASSYWGNEQYF
CDR3 DNA: TGTGCCAGCAGCTATTGGGGGAACGAGCAGTACTTC

J gene: TRBJ2-2
clone size: few
D gene: TRBD2
V gene: TRBV6-2/TRBV6-3
CDR3 protein: CASSYSLAGTGELFF
CDR3 DNA: TGTGCCAGCAGTTACTCACTAGCGGGCACCGGGGAGCTGTTTTTT

J gene: TRBJ1-2
clone size: many
D gene: NA
V gene: TRBV9
CDR3 protein: CASSVGNYGYTF
CDR3 DNA: TGTGCCAGCAGCGTTGGAAACTATGGCTACACCTTC

J gene: TRBJ1-6
clone size: NA
D gene: TRBD1
V gene: TRBV18
CDR3 protein: CASTQGEHSPLHF
CDR3 DNA: TGTGCCAGCACACAGGGGGAGCATTCACCCCTCCACTTT

J gene: TRBJ1-2
clone size: NA
D gene: TRBD1
V gene: TRBV4-2
CDR3 protein: CASSQVGGQGANYGYTF
CDR3 DNA: TGTGCCAGCAGCCAAGTCGGGGGGCAGGGGGCTAACTATGGCTACACCTTC

J gene: TRBJ2-1
clone size: many
D gene: NA
V gene: TRBV5-1
CDR3 protein: CASSLLSRGDEQFF
CDR3 DNA: TGCGCCAGCAGCTTACTGAGCAGGGGCGATGAGCAGTTCTTC

J gene: TRBJ2-4
clone size: NA
D gene: TRBD2
V gene: TRBV6-2/TRBV6-3
CDR3 protein: CASSRGGENIQYF
CDR3 DNA: TGTGCCAGCAGTCGGGGGGGAGAAAACATTCAGTACTTC

J gene: TRBJ1-1
clone size: NA
D gene: NA
V gene: TRBV18
CDR3 protein: CASRMGTPEAFF
CDR3 DNA: TGTGCCAGCCGCATGGGGACCCCTGAAGCTTTCTTT

J gene: TRBJ2-1
clone size: many
D gene: TRBD2
V gene: TRBV24-1
CDR3 protein: CATSDNGLAGNEQFF
CDR3 DNA: TGTGCCACCAGTGATAACGGACTAGCGGGCAATGAGCAGTTCTTC

J gene: TRBJ1-2
clone size: few
D gene: NA
V gene: TRBV18
CDR3 protein: CASSPRTISLHYGYTF
CDR3 DNA: TGTGCCAGCTCACCGAGAACGATTTCCCTCCACTATGGCTACACCTTC

J gene: TRBJ1-5
clone size: few
D gene: TRBD1
V gene: TRBV6-6
CDR3 protein: CASSRGQGAVVGNQPQHF
CDR3 DNA: TGTGCCAGCAGTCGCGGACAGGGGGCGGTCGTTGGGAATCAGCCCCAGCATTTT

J gene: TRBJ1-3
clone size: NA
D gene: TRBD1
V gene: TRBV7-2
CDR3 protein: CASSLFQGGDTIYF
CDR3 DNA: TGTGCCAGCAGCTTATTTCAGGGGGGTGACACCATATATTTT

J gene: TRBJ2-7
clone size: many
D gene: NA
V gene: TRBV3-1
CDR3 protein: CASSLGGTTYEQYF
CDR3 DNA: TGTGCCAGCAGCCTAGGAGGGACAACCTACGAGCAGTACTTC

J gene: TRBJ1-1
clone size: many
D gene: NA
V gene: TRBV9
CDR3 protein: CASSVGRGGVTEAFF
CDR3 DNA: TGTGCCAGCAGCGTAGGTCGGGGAGGGGTCACTGAAGCTTTCTTT

J gene: TRBJ1-4
clone size: many
D gene: NA
V gene: TRBV18
CDR3 protein: CASSLNHRQNEKLFF
CDR3 DNA: TGTGCCAGCTCCCTTAATCATCGACAGAATGAAAAACTGTTTTTT

J gene: TRBJ1-2
clone size: few
D gene: NA
V gene: TRBV5-4
CDR3 protein: CASSLEGDGISYGYTF
CDR3 DNA: TGTGCCAGCAGCTTGGAAGGGGACGGGATTTCCTATGGCTACACCTTC

J gene: TRBJ1-1
clone size: few
D gene: TRBD1
V gene: TRBV14
CDR3 protein: CAIRQGIGTEAFF
CDR3 DNA: TGTGCCATAAGACAGGGTATTGGCACTGAAGCTTTCTTT

J gene: TRBJ2-2
clone size: many
D gene: NA
V gene: TRBV4-3
CDR3 protein: CASSHDNRDTGELFF
CDR3 DNA: TGCGCCAGCAGCCATGATAACAGGGACACCGGGGAGCTGTTTTTT

J gene: TRBJ2-2
clone size: NA
D gene: NA
V gene: TRBV12-3/TRBV12-4
CDR3 protein: CASSSWTDGELFF
CDR3 DNA: TGTGCCAGCAGTTCCTGGACGGACGGGGAGCTGTTTTTT

J gene: TRBJ2-1
clone size: many
D gene: NA
V gene: TRBV5-1
CDR3 protein: CASSAGQINEQFF
CDR3 DNA: TGCGCCAGCAGCGCGGGACAGATTAATGAGCAGTTCTTC

J gene: TRBJ2-3
clone size: few
D gene: NA
V gene: TRBV6-2/TRBV6-3
CDR3 protein: CASRPTGDTQYF
CDR3 DNA: TGTGCCAGCAGACCGACAGGAGATACGCAGTATTTT

J gene: TRBJ2-3
clone size: NA
D gene: NA
V gene: TRBV14
CDR3 protein: CASRLMGTDTQYF
CDR3 DNA: TGTGCCAGCCGTCTGATGGGCACAGATACGCAGTATTTT

J gene: TRBJ2-2
clone size: many
D gene: TRBD1
V gene: TRBV12-3/TRBV12-4
CDR3 protein: CASTQGTANTGELFF
CDR3 DNA: TGTGCCAGCACTCAAGGGACAGCGAACACCGGGGAGCTGTTTTTT

J gene: TRBJ1-2
clone size: NA
D gene: NA
V gene: TRBV30
CDR3 protein: CAWTIQGHYGYTF
CDR3 DNA: TGTGCCTGGACGATACAGGGTCACTATGGCTACACCTTC

J gene: TRBJ1-1
clone size: NA
D gene: TRBD1
V gene: TRBV5-1
CDR3 protein: CASTLGDSLNTEAFF
CDR3 DNA: TGCGCCAGCACCCTAGGGGACAGCCTGAACACTGAAGCTTTCTTT

J gene: TRBJ2-2
clone size: many
D gene: NA
V gene: TRBV5-1
CDR3 protein: CASSLDGLTGELFF
CDR3 DNA: TGCGCCAGCAGCTTGGACGGACTCACCGGGGAGCTGTTTTTT

J gene: TRBJ2-5
clone size: NA
D gene: NA
V gene: TRBV6-6
CDR3 protein: CATRAPQETQYF
CDR3 DNA: TGTGCCACCAGGGCCCCTCAAGAGACCCAGTACTTC

J gene: TRBJ2-1
clone size: few
D gene: TRBD1
V gene: TRBV5-5
CDR3 protein: CASSPGTGVHEQFF
CDR3 DNA: TGTGCCAGCAGCCCCGGGACAGGGGTTCATGAGCAGTTCTTC

J gene: TRBJ2-1
clone size: NA
D gene: NA
V gene: TRBV12-5
CDR3 protein: CASAAIGQAGGNEQFF
CDR3 DNA: TGTGCTAGTGCCGCGATCGGGCAGGCCGGGGGAAATGAGCAGTTCTTC

J gene: TRBJ2-3
clone size: NA
D gene: NA
V gene: TRBV25-1
CDR3 protein: CASSSSGTRPDTQYF
CDR3 DNA: TGTGCCAGCAGTTCATCGGGGACCCGTCCAGATACGCAGTATTTT

J gene: TRBJ1-4
clone size: few
D gene: NA
V gene: TRBV4-2
CDR3 protein: CASSQLRATNEKLFF
CDR3 DNA: TGTGCCAGCAGCCAATTGAGGGCCACTAATGAAAAACTGTTTTTT

J gene: TRBJ2-2
clone size: many
D gene: TRBD1
V gene: TRBV6-6
CDR3 protein: CASSYDRGGTGELFF
CDR3 DNA: TGTGCCAGCAGTTACGACAGGGGCGGGACCGGGGAGCTGTTTTTT

J gene: TRBJ2-6
clone size: NA
D gene: TRBD1
V gene: TRBV12-3/TRBV12-4
CDR3 protein: CASSSGTGLRSGANVLTF
CDR3 DNA: TGTGCCAGCAGTTCAGGGACAGGCCTACGGTCTGGGGCCAACGTCCTGACTTTC

J gene: TRBJ2-7
clone size: NA
D gene: NA
V gene: TRBV18
CDR3 protein: CASSQGGRFYEQYF
CDR3 DNA: TGTGCCAGCTCCCAAGGAGGCAGATTCTACGAGCAGTACTTC

J gene: TRBJ2-1
clone size: few
D gene: TRBD2
V gene: TRBV19
CDR3 protein: CASSPGTSGGREQFF
CDR3 DNA: TGTGCCAGTAGCCCCGGGACTAGCGGGGGGCGTGAGCAGTTCTTC

J gene: TRBJ2-1
clone size: few
D gene: NA
V gene: TRBV28
CDR3 protein: CASLEGGRNEQFF
CDR3 DNA: TGTGCCAGCCTTGAAGGGGGGCGAAATGAGCAGTTCTTC

J gene: TRBJ2-1
clone size: NA
D gene: TRBD2
V gene: TRBV2
CDR3 protein: CASGTTSDNEQFF
CDR3 DNA: TGTGCCAGCGGGACTACTTCCGACAATGAGCAGTTCTTC

J gene: TRBJ2-6
clone size: NA
D gene: NA
V gene: TRBV4-3
CDR3 protein: CASSQGESSGANVLTF
CDR3 DNA: TGCGCCAGCAGCCAAGGAGAGTCGTCTGGGGCCAACGTCCTGACTTTC

J gene: TRBJ2-5
clone size: many
D gene: TRBD2
V gene: TRBV5-1
CDR3 protein: CASSQGTSGQETQYF
CDR3 DNA: TGCGCCAGCAGCCAAGGGACTAGCGGGCAAGAGACCCAGTACTTC

J gene: TRBJ2-3
clone size: many
D gene: NA
V gene: TRBV11-2
CDR3 protein: CASSSITDTQYF
CDR3 DNA: TGTGCCAGCAGCTCCATCACAGATACGCAGTATTTT

J gene: TRBJ1-1
clone size: many
D gene: TRBD1
V gene: TRBV11-2
CDR3 protein: CASRKTGGIGTEAFF
CDR3 DNA: TGTGCCAGCAGGAAAACAGGGGGCATAGGGACTGAAGCTTTCTTT

J gene: TRBJ1-6
clone size: many
D gene: NA
V gene: TRBV4-2
CDR3 protein: CASSQDRGPNSPLHF
CDR3 DNA: TGTGCCAGCAGCCAAGATCGGGGGCCTAATTCACCCCTCCACTTT

J gene: TRBJ2-2
clone size: NA
D gene: NA
V gene: TRBV7-2
CDR3 protein: CASNWGQNSGELFF
CDR3 DNA: TGTGCCAGCAATTGGGGCCAGAACTCCGGGGAGCTGTTTTTT

J gene: TRBJ2-5
clone size: many
D gene: NA
V gene: TRBV4-3
CDR3 protein: CASSRNSQETQYF
CDR3 DNA: TGCGCCAGCAGCCGCAACAGTCAAGAGACCCAGTACTTC

J gene: TRBJ2-5
clone size: many
D gene: NA
V gene: TRBV4-3
CDR3 protein: CASSHAGLGKTQYF
CDR3 DNA: TGCGCCAGCAGCCATGCCGGGCTCGGGAAGACCCAGTACTTC

J gene: TRBJ2-3
clone size: NA
D gene: NA
V gene: TRBV7-3
CDR3 protein: CASREGGAGDTQYF
CDR3 DNA: TGTGCCAGCAGGGAGGGGGGCGCTGGAGATACGCAGTATTTT

J gene: TRBJ2-5
clone size: NA
D gene: TRBD1
V gene: TRBV10-3
CDR3 protein: CAIKTGGPGGTQYF
CDR3 DNA: TGTGCCATCAAGACAGGGGGCCCGGGTGGGACCCAGTACTTC

J gene: TRBJ1-3
clone size: many
D gene: NA
V gene: TRBV5-1
CDR3 protein: CASSLEAANTIYF
CDR3 DNA: TGCGCCAGCAGCTTGGAAGCGGCAAACACCATATATTTT

J gene: TRBJ2-2
clone size: few
D gene: TRBD2
V gene: TRBV24-1
CDR3 protein: CATSDSSSGTSNTGELFF
CDR3 DNA: TGTGCCACCAGTGATTCTTCTTCCGGGACTAGCAACACCGGGGAGCTGTTTTTT

J gene: TRBJ1-5
clone size: many
D gene: NA
V gene: TRBV4-3
CDR3 protein: CASSQAENQPQHF
CDR3 DNA: TGCGCCAGCAGCCAAGCCGAAAATCAGCCCCAGCATTTT

J gene: TRBJ2-5
clone size: NA
D gene: NA
V gene: TRBV12-3/TRBV12-4
CDR3 protein: CASSQGQTQYF
CDR3 DNA: TGTGCCAGCAGTCAGGGTCAGACCCAGTACTTC

J gene: TRBJ2-3
clone size: few
D gene: NA
V gene: TRBV7-6
CDR3 protein: CASSPGAATQYF
CDR3 DNA: TGTGCCAGCAGCCCAGGGGCGGCTACGCAGTATTTT

J gene: TRBJ2-7
clone size: NA
D gene: NA
V gene: TRBV4-1
CDR3 protein: CASSQDREQYF
CDR3 DNA: TGCGCCAGCAGCCAAGATCGGGAGCAGTACTTC